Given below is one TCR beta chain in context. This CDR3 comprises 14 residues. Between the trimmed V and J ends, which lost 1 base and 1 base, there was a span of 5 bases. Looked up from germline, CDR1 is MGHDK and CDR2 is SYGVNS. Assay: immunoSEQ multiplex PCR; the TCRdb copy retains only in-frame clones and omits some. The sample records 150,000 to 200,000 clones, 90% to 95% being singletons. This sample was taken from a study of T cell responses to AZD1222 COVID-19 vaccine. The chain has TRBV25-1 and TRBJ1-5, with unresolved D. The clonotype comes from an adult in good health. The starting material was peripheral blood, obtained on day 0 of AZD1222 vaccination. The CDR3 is CASSESGSNQPQHF. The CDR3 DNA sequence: TGTGCCAGCAGTGAATCGGGCAGCAATCAGCCCCAGCATTTT.